This TCR beta chain derives from a study of OX40 agonist ivuxolimab in advanced cancers. Profiled with immunoSEQ multiplex PCR; TCRdb holds only in-frame clones, not every one. This table holds about 15,000 clones, around nine tenths found once. The table lists this clone with a count of one. What it binds is not known. Patients who had autoimmune disease history or got systemic immunosuppression were left out. Study results and caveats: Expanded clones tended on average to be more numerous among CD8+ T cells than CD4+.

This CDR3 spans 18 amino acids. Germline CDR1 and CDR2: MGHRA and YSYEKL. V gave up 1 base and J gave up 5 bases; unmatched junction bases: 15. Sequenced material: CD4+ or CD8+ T cells sorted from blood, taken in a trial of the OX40 agonist ivuxolimab. The chain has TRBV4-1 and TRBJ2-3, with TRBD1 matching over 7 bases. The sequence was obtained from an adult with an advanced solid tumor such as melanoma, head and neck, liver or kidney cancer. The CDR3 DNA reads as TGCGCCAGCAGCCAAGGGATGGCCCCTTCGCCAGGGGGAGATACGCAGTATTTT. Translating gives CASSQGMAPSPGGDTQYF.